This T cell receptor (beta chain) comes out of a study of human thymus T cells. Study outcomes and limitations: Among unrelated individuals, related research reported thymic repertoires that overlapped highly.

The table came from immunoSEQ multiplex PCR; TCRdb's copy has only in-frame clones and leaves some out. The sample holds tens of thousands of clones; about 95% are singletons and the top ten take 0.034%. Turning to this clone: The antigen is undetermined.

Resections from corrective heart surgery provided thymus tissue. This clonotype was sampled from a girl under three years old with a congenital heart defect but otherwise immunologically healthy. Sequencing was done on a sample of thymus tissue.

The CDR3 loop reads CASSRKLAGGPEQYF. The CDR3 DNA follows: TGCGCCAGCAGCCGAAAACTAGCGGGAGGACCCGAGCAGTACTTC. This chain links TRBV4-1 with TRBJ2-7; 12 bases map to TRBD2. CDR1 is MGHRA and CDR2 is YSYEKL in the germline V gene. This CDR3 spans 15 amino acids. With 4 bases clipped from V and 6 bases from J, the junction kept 7 bases outside the gene matches.